This T cell receptor (beta chain) originates from a study of response to subunit inactivated influenza vaccine. Trimming took off 6 bases at V and 3 bases at J, with 21 bases between the two ends. CDR3 size: 17 residues. Germline loops: CDR1 SEHNR, CDR2 FQNEAQ (reference sequence). Worth noting for this clonotype: The antigen remains unidentified.

Each CDR3 protein gets one entry after TCRdb re-called the RT-PCR reads with MiXCR. This sample has 500,000 to 600,000 distinct CDR3 sequences; approximately 12% occur once, and the top ten carry around 13%. General observations from the study: The authors suggested that few new T cells are recruited per seasonal influenza vaccination.

The chain recombines TRBV7-9 with TRBJ1-3; unclear D gene. The sequencing here drew on PBMCs from blood, taken around seven weeks after vaccination. The sequence came from a man aged 50-60 years who received an inactivated influenza vaccine. CDR3 sequence (DNA): TGTGCCAGCAGTCATAGGACGGTCGGACGGAATGGAAACACCATATATTTT. Its translation is CASSHRTVGRNGNTIYF.